A single sample is the source of the 28 T cell receptor beta chains below, sequenced in a study of shared clonotypes between healthy human individuals. Profiling relied on immunoSEQ multiplex PCR, and the TCRdb table lists in-frame clones only, not all of them. The sample records about 490,000 clones, about three quarters being singletons. The source material was PBMCs. Every receptor here comes from a woman in her thirties or forties in good health. Some clones in this sample may be carry-over from other donors' samples.

V usage is TRBV7-2 and J usage is TRBJ2-1, with TRBD2 identical over 9 bases. The V and J ends lost 6 bases and 8 bases, in that order; junction bases with no gene match: 5. Germline CDR1 and CDR2: SGHTA and FQGNSA. The CDR3 is 13 residues long. The CDR3 DNA follows: TGTGCCAGCAGAAATAGCGGGAGCTATGAGCAGTTCTTC. Its translation is CASRNSGSYEQFF.

The chain uses TRBV19 and TRBJ1-2; D call uncertain. Deletions cut 5 bases from V and 2 bases from J, with 9 bases between. The length of the CDR3 is 13 residues. Germline values: CDR1 LNHDA, CDR2 SQIVND (reference sequence). The CDR3 DNA sequence: TGTGCCAGTAGTCACCACACGAACTATGGCTACACCTTC. Amino acids: CASSHHTNYGYTF. Filled out from reference TRBV19 and TRBJ1-2, the complete variable domain reads DGGITQSPKYLFRKEGQNVTLSCEQNLNHDAMYWYRQDPGQGLRLIYYSQIVNDFQKGDIAEGYSVSREKKESFPLTVTSAQKNPTAFYLCASSHHTNYGYTFGSGTRLTVV.

The chain uses TRBV7-9 and TRBJ2-1, with D tentatively TRBD1 (5 bases). V lost 2 bases, J lost 10 bases, and 9 bases lay in between. This CDR3 spans 12 amino acids. The germline gives CDR1 SEHNR, CDR2 FQNEAQ (reference sequence). CDR3 bases: TGTGCCAGCAGCTTAACCAGGGCGGAGCAGTTCTTC. Translation gives CASSLTRAEQFF.

CDR3 residues: CASSYTQDRGRNGYTF. The DNA for the CDR3 is TGTGCCAGCAGTTACACCCAGGACAGGGGCAGGAATGGCTACACCTTC. J is TRBJ1-2 and V is TRBV6-5; 9 bases fit TRBD1. CDR1 is MNHEY and CDR2 is SVGAGI in the germline V gene. The CDR3 has 16 residues. Unmatched junction bases numbered 10, after V lost 2 bases and J lost 6 bases.

There are a few counts of this clone. V gene TRBV5-8 combines with J gene TRBJ2-7; 10 bases map to TRBD2. The ends lost 3 bases at V and 7 bases at J; junction bases unmatched: 10. Germline assignment: CDR1 SGHTS and CDR2 YDEGEE. The CDR3 has 15 residues. The CDR3 region is CASSSQREGLLEQYF. In DNA, the CDR3 is TGTGCCAGCAGCTCCCAGCGGGAGGGCCTTCTGGAGCAGTACTTC.

The rearrangement joins TRBV6-6 to TRBJ2-5, with D perhaps given as TRBD1 or TRBD2 (5 bases each). The CDR3 is 13 amino acids. V lost 8 bases to trimming and J lost 9 bases, with 19 bases between them. In germline, CDR1 is MNHNY, CDR2 SVGAGI (reference sequence). For the CDR3, the DNA is TGTGCCAGCGCGCCCCCCGCCGGGGCAGCCCAGTACTTC. Protein sequence: CASAPPAGAAQYF.

The chain links TRBV10-3 to TRBJ2-2, with 9 bases matching TRBD1. CDR1 and CDR2 (germline): ENHRY, SYGVKD. The CDR3 extends over 15 amino acids. The ends lost 6 bases at V and 4 bases at J; junction bases unmatched: 6. CDR3 sequence: CAISPGQGVTGELFF. The CDR3 bases are TGTGCCATCAGCCCGGGACAGGGTGTCACCGGGGAGCTGTTTTTT.

The chain joins TRBV13 to TRBJ2-1; 14 bases fit TRBD2. V gave up 4 bases and J gave up 8 bases; unmatched junction bases: 4. CDR1 is PRHDT, CDR2 FYEKMQ, per germline (reference sequence). CDR3 length: 15 amino acids. DNA of the CDR3: TGTGCCAGCAGCTCCAGACTAGCGGGAGGGGATGAGCAGTTCTTC. Protein sequence: CASSSRLAGGDEQFF.

This clone has just a few counts. The identical CDR3 is also encoded by other nucleotide sequences in the sample. The chain recombines TRBV5-1 with TRBJ1-1, with D uncertain. V dropped 0 bases and J dropped 0 bases, with 6 bases sitting between them. The CDR3 runs 14 residues. Germline assignment: CDR1 SGHRS and CDR2 YFSETQ. Written as DNA, the CDR3 is TGCGCCAGCAGCTTGGGCGTATTGAACACTGAAGCTTTCTTT. This encodes CASSLGVLNTEAFF. The full variable domain, in which reference TRBV5-1 and TRBJ1-1 provide the parts outside the CDR3, is KAGVTQTPRYLIKTRGQQVTLSCSPISGHRSVSWYQQTPGQGLQFLFEYFSETQRNKGNFPGRFSGRQFSNSRSEMNVSTLELGDSALYLCASSLGVLNTEAFFGQGTRLTVV.

The rearrangement links TRBV19 to TRBJ2-1; 9 bases align to TRBD2. Trimming cost V 3 bases and J 5 bases; bases outside gene matches: 8. CDR1 is LNHDA, CDR2 SQIVND, per germline (reference sequence). The CDR3 totals 16 residues. CDR3 nucleotide sequence: TGTGCCAGTAGTATGCCTAGCGGGATCATACACAATGAGCAGTTCTTC. This encodes CASSMPSGIIHNEQFF. Full variable domain (remainder filled in from reference TRBV19 and TRBJ2-1): DGGITQSPKYLFRKEGQNVTLSCEQNLNHDAMYWYRQDPGQGLRLIYYSQIVNDFQKGDIAEGYSVSREKKESFPLTVTSAQKNPTAFYLCASSMPSGIIHNEQFFGPGTRLTVL.

J is TRBJ2-7 and V is TRBV30; 8 nucleotides match TRBD1. The junction had 7 bases not matched to a gene; V was cut back by 0 bases and J by 0 bases. Germline V gene data show CDR1 as GTSNPN and CDR2 as SVGIG (reference sequence). This CDR3 is 16 amino acids long. CDR3 in amino acids: CAWSVRRDRSSYEQYF. The CDR3 region has the DNA TGTGCCTGGAGTGTTCGCCGGGACAGGAGCTCCTACGAGCAGTACTTC. Filled out from reference TRBV30 and TRBJ2-7, the complete variable domain reads SQTIHQWPATLVQPVGSPLSLECTVEGTSNPNLYWYRQAAGRGLQLLFYSVGIGQISSEVPQNLSASRPQDRQFILSSKKLLLSDSGFYLCAWSVRRDRSSYEQYFGPGTRLTVT.

V usage is TRBV11-2 and J usage is TRBJ2-1; 8 bases agree with TRBD2. V shed 3 bases and J 9 bases; nucleotides not matched to a gene: 7. The CDR3 totals 14 residues. Germline CDR1 is SGHAT and CDR2 is FQNNGV. Here the CDR3 reads CASSLSGSLSEQFF. For the CDR3, the DNA is TGTGCCAGCAGCTTGAGCGGGAGTCTCAGTGAGCAGTTCTTC.

This clone was counted between two and nine times. This chain uses TRBV2 with TRBJ2-7; TRBD2 matches 10 bases. Looked up from germline, CDR1 is SNHLY and CDR2 is FYNNEI. The CDR3 length is 12 residues. V lost 8 bases and J lost 6; bases outside the gene matches: 4. This chain's CDR3 is CASGAGGLEQYF. The CDR3 DNA follows: TGTGCCAGCGGAGCGGGAGGGCTCGAGCAGTACTTC.

This clone has only a few counts. The chain carries TRBV7-2 and TRBJ2-2; D ambiguous. V was pared by 1 base and J by 0 bases, with 9 bases between. The CDR3 sequence is 16 residues long. Germline CDR1 and CDR2: SGHTA and FQGNSA. The chain's CDR3 is CASSLDPGSNTGELFF. CDR3 nucleotides: TGTGCCAGCAGCTTAGATCCGGGCTCGAACACCGGGGAGCTGTTTTTT. Full variable domain (rest looked up from reference TRBV7-2 and TRBJ2-2): GAGVSQSPSNKVTEKGKDVELRCDPISGHTALYWYRQSLGQGLEFLIYFQGNSAPDKSGLPSDRFSAERTGGSVSTLTIQRTQQEDSAVYLCASSLDPGSNTGELFFGEGSRLTVL.

About this clone: Being one base from a much bigger clone, this may be a read error. Other DNA sequences in this specimen translate into the identical CDR3. The rearrangement uses TRBV7-2 and TRBJ2-7; no firm D call. Germline values: CDR1 SGHTA, CDR2 FQGNSA. The CDR3 runs 11 residues. Trimming took off 2 bases at V and 4 bases at J, with 3 bases between the two ends. The CDR3 DNA sequence: TGTGCCAGCAGCTTACGGTACGAGCAGTACTTC. This encodes CASSLRYEQYF.

The chain has TRBV9 and TRBJ1-6; possibly TRBD1 for D (6 bases). V lost 4 bases, J lost 3 bases, and 11 bases lay in between. The CDR3 is 15 residues long. CDR1 SGDLS and CDR2 YYNGEE come from the germline V gene. The CDR3 sequence is CASSPTGNYNSPLHF. Here the CDR3 DNA reads TGTGCCAGCAGCCCGACAGGAAACTATAATTCACCCCTCCACTTT.

The chain has TRBV7-8 and TRBJ2-1; D call uncertain. V was pared by 2 bases and J by 7 bases, with 18 bases between. The CDR3 is 16 residues long. Germline V lookup: CDR1 SGHVS, CDR2 FQNEAQ. The DNA of the CDR3 is TGTGCCAGCAGCTTATTAAGGGCCCGAAGCGAGAATGAGCAGTTCTTC. Its translation: CASSLLRARSENEQFF. The full variable domain, its missing parts supplied by reference TRBV7-8 and TRBJ2-1, is GAGVSQSPRYKVAKRGQDVALRCDPISGHVSLFWYQQALGQGPEFLTYFQNEAQLDKSGLPSDRFFAERPEGSVSTLKIQRTQQEDSAVYLCASSLLRARSENEQFFGPGTRLTVL.

The genes are TRBV7-3 and TRBJ2-5; 15 bases are a match to TRBD2. The junction had 8 bases not matched to a gene; V was cut back by 4 bases and J by 2 bases. Germline assignment: CDR1 SGHTA and CDR2 FQGTGA. This CDR3 is built from 18 residues. CDR3 DNA: TGTGCCAGCAGCTCCGGACTAGCGGGAGGGCCAAGACAAGAGACCCAGTACTTC. This encodes CASSSGLAGGPRQETQYF.

This sequence joins TRBV5-5 and TRBJ1-1; TRBD1 aligns across 7 bases. J gave up 1 base and V 4 bases, and 10 bases lay outside the gene matches. From germline, CDR1 is SGHKS and CDR2 YYEKEE (reference sequence). The CDR3 is 16 residues long. The CDR3 coding sequence is TGTGCCAGCAGCAACGACAGGGTTGTTAGGAACACTGAAGCTTTCTTT. Translation: CASSNDRVVRNTEAFF.

The CDR3 DNA is TGTGCCATTCAACAGGGGGGAGACACTGAAGCTTTCTTT. It encodes CAIQQGGDTEAFF. The chain recombines TRBV10-3 with TRBJ1-1; 8 bases line up with TRBD1. Trimming took 9 bases from V and 3 from J; bases not matched to a gene: 6. CDR1 is ENHRY and CDR2 is SYGVKD in the germline V gene. CDR3 size: 13 residues.

On this clone itself: The likely explanation is a read error, given a far larger clone one base away. This rearrangement joins TRBV27 to TRBJ2-1; 10 positions match TRBD2. The V segment lost 5 bases and the J segment 4 bases; nucleotides outside the gene matches: 5. The V gene's germline CDR1 is MNHEY and CDR2 SMNVEV (reference sequence). The CDR3 sequence is 15 residues long. The CDR3: CASSPGTSEYNEQFF. CDR3 in DNA: TGTGCCAGCAGTCCCGGGACTAGCGAATACAATGAGCAGTTCTTC.

CDR3 protein: CASSLGLADANTQYF. CDR3 nucleotide sequence: TGCGCCAGCAGCTTGGGACTAGCGGACGCCAATACGCAGTATTTT. The gene calls are TRBV5-1 and TRBJ2-3; 9 bases align to TRBD2. The CDR3 is 15 amino acids. The V gene's germline CDR1 is SGHRS and CDR2 YFSETQ. With 0 bases clipped from V and 7 bases from J, the junction kept 6 bases outside the gene matches.

About this clone itself: This clone may be a read error of a much larger clone one base away. For the CDR3, the DNA is TGTGCCTGGAGCCGAAAAGGCCTGCCGGGACTACCACAAGAGACCCAGTACTTC. Translated: CAWSRKGLPGLPQETQYF. This chain links TRBV30 with TRBJ2-5; TRBD2 matches 7 bases. The V segment lost 3 bases and the J segment 2 bases; nucleotides outside the gene matches: 18. The CDR3 runs to 18 residues. CDR1 and CDR2 (germline): GTSNPN, SVGIG (reference sequence).

This clone occurred once. This rearrangement joins TRBV18 to TRBJ2-5; 7 bases agree with TRBD1. Germline V gene sequence: CDR1 KGHSH, CDR2 LQKENI. V gave up 2 bases and J gave up 5 bases; unmatched junction bases: 5. The CDR3 consists of 14 residues. The CDR3 protein is CASSPGSTGETQYF. In nucleotides, the CDR3 is TGTGCCAGCTCACCAGGTTCGACAGGGGAGACCCAGTACTTC. The whole variable domain, remainder taken from reference TRBV18 and TRBJ2-5, is NAGVMQNPRHLVRRRGQEARLRCSPMKGHSHVYWYRQLPEEGLKFMVYLQKENIIDESGMPKERFSAEFPKEGPSILRIQQVVRGDSAAYFCASSPGSTGETQYFGPGTRLLVL.

The rearrangement uses TRBV15 and TRBJ1-1, with no clear D. This CDR3 spans 12 amino acids. V gave up 8 bases and J gave up 3 bases, with 10 bases separating them. Looked up from germline, CDR1 is LNHNV and CDR2 is YYDKDF (reference sequence). The CDR3 coding sequence is TGTGCCACCGGGCGACGGGACACTGAAGCTTTCTTT. Its protein product is CATGRRDTEAFF.

The genes are TRBV29-1 and TRBJ2-1; D is undetermined. The CDR3 is 11 amino acids. CDR1 and CDR2 from the germline V gene are SQVTM and ANQGSEA. Between the trimmed V and J ends, which lost 6 bases and 7 bases, there was a span of 10 bases. CDR3 residues: CSVLSWNEQFF. The CDR3 DNA sequence: TGCAGCGTCCTTTCCTGGAATGAGCAGTTCTTC.

The chain combines TRBV4-2 with TRBJ1-4; tentatively, D is TRBD1 (5 bases). V was pared by 0 bases and J by 5 bases, with 10 bases between. CDR1 LGHNA and CDR2 YNFKEQ come from the germline V gene. This CDR3 comprises 15 residues. This CDR3 reads CASSQEGTANEKLFF. The CDR3 DNA is TGTGCCAGCAGCCAAGAGGGGACGGCAAATGAAAAACTGTTTTTT.

V usage is TRBV2 and J usage is TRBJ1-1, with D tentatively TRBD1 (5 bases). The CDR3 contains 13 residues. The germline V gene has CDR1 SNHLY and CDR2 FYNNEI. V was cut by 4 bases and J by 4 bases, with 10 bases left in between. The CDR3 spells CASSAPGSTEAFF. DNA of the CDR3: TGTGCCAGCAGTGCGCCAGGGAGCACTGAAGCTTTCTTT. Drawing the rest from reference TRBV2 and TRBJ1-1, the complete variable domain is EPEVTQTPSHQVTQMGQEVILRCVPISNHLYFYWYRQILGQKVEFLVSFYNNEISEKSEIFDDQFSVERPDGSNFTLKIRSTKLEDSAMYFCASSAPGSTEAFFGQGTRLTVV.